This T cell receptor beta chain was recovered during a study of OX40 agonist ivuxolimab in advanced cancers. As for the study in general: In this cohort, patients received ivuxolimab, an agonistic anti-OX40 (CD134) antibody. A male proportion of over 75% was recorded, with mean age roughly 60 years and range roughly 20 to 85. Prior anti-PD-1, anti-PD-L1 or anti-CTLA-4 therapy was allowed; 35% to 40% had some.

The method was immunoSEQ multiplex PCR; TCRdb's version includes in-frame clones alone and lacks a portion of them. The sample records about 73,000 clones, approximately 89% being singletons. The TCR originated in an adult with an advanced solid tumor such as melanoma, head and neck, liver or kidney cancer. This specimen was CD4+ or CD8+ T cells sorted from blood, taken in a trial of the OX40 agonist ivuxolimab.

The chain's CDR3 is CASSSTPEKLFF. CDR3 DNA sequence: TGTGCCAGCAGTTCCACCCCTGAAAAACTGTTTTTT. The chain links TRBV28 to TRBJ1-4; D is undetermined. Trimming cost V 4 bases and J 7 bases, with 7 bases left between them. The CDR3 contains 12 residues. Germline-derived CDR1 and CDR2 are MDHEN and SYDVKM. The entire variable domain, with the rest obtained from reference TRBV28 and TRBJ1-4, is as follows: DVKVTQSSRYLVKRTGEKVFLECVQDMDHENMFWYRQDPGLGLRLIYFSYDVKMKEKGDIPEGYSVSREKKERFSLILESASTNQTSMYLCASSSTPEKLFFGSGTQLSVL.